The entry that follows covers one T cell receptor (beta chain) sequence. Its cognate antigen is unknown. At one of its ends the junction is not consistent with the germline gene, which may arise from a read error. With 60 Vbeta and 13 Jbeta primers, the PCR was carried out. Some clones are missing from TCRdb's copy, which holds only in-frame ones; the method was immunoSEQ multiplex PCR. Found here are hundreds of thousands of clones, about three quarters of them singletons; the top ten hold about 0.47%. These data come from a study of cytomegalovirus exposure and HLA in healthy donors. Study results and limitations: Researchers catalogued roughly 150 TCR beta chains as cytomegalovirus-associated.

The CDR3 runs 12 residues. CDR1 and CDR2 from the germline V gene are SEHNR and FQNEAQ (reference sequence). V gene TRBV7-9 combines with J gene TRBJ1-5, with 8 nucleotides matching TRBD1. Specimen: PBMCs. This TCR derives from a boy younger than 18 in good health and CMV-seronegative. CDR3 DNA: TGTTCCAGCAGCAGAGGACAGGGGCCCCAGCATTTT. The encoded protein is CSSSRGQGPQHF.